The 27 T cell receptor beta chains given below trace back to one sample, sequenced in a study of T-cell reconstitution after alpha-beta-depleted transplantation in children. Preparation of the TCRbeta library used unique molecular identifiers. TCRdb reprocessed the PCR reads with MiXCR, giving one entry per CDR3 protein. Seen here are roughly 350,000 distinct CDR3 sequences, approximately 10% observed once, and the top ten hold around 2.3%. The input for sequencing was PBMCs from the stem cell graft donor, taken from the stem cell graft. These receptors originate from a human donor who donated a stem cell graft to a child with acute lymphoblastic leukemia.

This clonotype was detected only a few times. The chain recombines TRBV4-3 with TRBJ2-3; D is unclear. The CDR3 extends over 15 amino acids. In germline, CDR1 is LGHNA, CDR2 YSLEER. Trimming removed 3 bases from V and 10 bases from J, with 20 bases in between. The CDR3 region is CASSHSGDPEPPQYF. CDR3 nucleotide sequence: TGCGCCAGCAGCCATTCCGGCGACCCGGAGCCCCCGCAGTATTTT.

This clonotype has only a few counts. This chain uses TRBV14 with TRBJ2-7; D not certain. CDR1 SGHDN and CDR2 FVKESK come from the germline V gene. Between the trimmed V and J ends, which lost 5 bases and 8 bases, there was a span of 10 bases. This CDR3 region has 11 residues. The CDR3 protein is CASSNPAKQYF. In nucleotides, the CDR3 is TGTGCCAGCAGCAACCCAGCGAAGCAGTACTTC.

This clonotype was seen a few times. CDR3 DNA sequence: TGTGCCAGCAGCAAATATGATAGCACAGATACGCAGTATTTT. Encoded protein: CASSKYDSTDTQYF. The chain employs TRBV7-9 and TRBJ2-3; D is uncertain. V was trimmed by 5 bases and J by 0 bases, leaving 9 bases between them. The CDR3 contains 14 residues. Germline V gives CDR1 SEHNR, CDR2 FQNEAQ (reference sequence).

The chain is built from TRBV9 and TRBJ1-1; D is possibly TRBD1 (5 bases). Germline values: CDR1 SGDLS, CDR2 YYNGEE. This CDR3 spans 14 amino acids. Trimming stripped 2 bases from V and 3 bases from J, with 11 bases between. CDR3 region: CASSVSQGDTEAFF. CDR3 bases: TGTGCCAGCAGCGTCTCTCAGGGCGACACTGAAGCTTTCTTT. Full variable domain (outside the CDR3, taken from reference TRBV9 and TRBJ1-1): DSGVTQTPKHLITATGQRVTLRCSPRSGDLSVYWYQQSLDQGLQFLIQYYNGEERAKGNILERFSAQQFPDLHSELNLSSLELGDSALYFCASSVSQGDTEAFFGQGTRLTVV.

In this sample, this clonotype turned up a few times. V gene TRBV7-9 combines with J gene TRBJ2-5; 9 nucleotides agree with TRBD2. Germline V gene data show CDR1 as SEHNR and CDR2 as FQNEAQ (reference sequence). The CDR3 loop spans 17 amino acids. Trimming took 0 bases from V and 5 from J; bases not matched to a gene: 10. CDR3: CASSLARGGRAVETQYF. Here the CDR3 DNA reads TGTGCCAGCAGCTTAGCGAGGGGCGGGAGGGCCGTCGAGACCCAGTACTTC.

This clonotype was observed a handful of times. The chain couples TRBV30 to TRBJ2-1, with 11 bases identical to TRBD2. V lost 5 bases to trimming and J lost 4 bases; unmatched junction nucleotides: 7. This CDR3 is built from 15 residues. CDR1 and CDR2 (germline): GTSNPN, SVGIG (reference sequence). This chain's CDR3 is CAWEALAGDYNEQFF. The CDR3 DNA follows: TGTGCCTGGGAGGCACTAGCGGGAGATTACAATGAGCAGTTCTTC.

This chain connects TRBV27 to TRBJ2-7; D is perhaps TRBD1 or TRBD2 (5 bases each). The CDR3 runs to 15 residues. Trimming stripped 4 bases from V and 2 bases from J, with 15 bases between. Germline V gives CDR1 MNHEY, CDR2 SMNVEV (reference sequence). In DNA, the CDR3 is TGTGCCAGCAGTTCCCACGGGACGGGTGCCTACGAGCAGTACTTC. Translation gives CASSSHGTGAYEQYF.

This clonotype was seen a few times. The chain has TRBV15 and TRBJ2-3; 15 nucleotides match TRBD2. Trimming cost V 3 bases and J 6 bases; bases outside gene matches: 4. CDR1 is LNHNV, CDR2 YYDKDF, per germline (reference sequence). The CDR3 runs to 16 residues. As DNA, the CDR3 is TGTGCCACCAGCAGTCACGGGACTAGCGGGAGGGATACGCAGTATTTT. Its translation: CATSSHGTSGRDTQYF. Full variable domain (rest looked up from reference TRBV15 and TRBJ2-3): DAMVIQNPRYQVTQFGKPVTLSCSQTLNHNVMYWYQQKSSQAPKLLFHYYDKDFNNEADTPDNFQSRRPNTSFCFLDIRSPGLGDTAMYLCATSSHGTSGRDTQYFGPGTRLTVL.

This chain connects TRBV7-8 to TRBJ2-5; D is ambiguous. The CDR3 has 13 amino acids. The ends were cut back, 1 base at V and 5 bases at J, with 8 bases in the middle. The V gene's germline CDR1 is SGHVS and CDR2 FQNEAQ. The DNA of the CDR3 is TGTGCCAGCAGCTTAGGTCCCGGGGAGACCCAGTACTTC. Translating gives CASSLGPGETQYF.

This clonotype has ten or more counts. The chain employs TRBV7-6 and TRBJ2-1; D not resolved. In germline, CDR1 is SGHVS, CDR2 FNYEAQ. Trimming took 4 bases from V and 2 from J, leaving 18 bases between them. CDR3 length: 17 amino acids. CDR3 DNA: TGTGCCAGCAGCTCATATCATTCCTCTGGTACCTACAATGAGCAGTTCTTC. Protein: CASSSYHSSGTYNEQFF.

The table lists this clonotype with a few counts. The V and J genes are TRBV4-1 and TRBJ2-7; D may be TRBD2 (6 bases). V shed 1 base and J shed 3 bases, with 10 bases lying between them. This CDR3 has 14 residues. The germline V gene encodes CDR1 MGHRA and CDR2 YSYEKL. CDR3 bases: TGCGCCAGCAGCCAAGGTAGCGGCCACTACGAGCAGTACTTC. It specifies CASSQGSGHYEQYF.

About this clonotype itself: The final CDR3 position lacks the conserved phenylalanine or tryptophan, pointing to a likely read error. The DNA is left out, because the CDR3 cannot be placed on it with certainty; the CDR3 is given as TCRdb lists it. The CDR3 reads CASSKDGTGLQETQYS. The V call is TRBV21-1, the J call TRBJ2-5; the table's D call of TRBD2 was not tested on the DNA. TRBV21-1 is marked as a pseudogene. The CDR3 is 16 amino acids long, termini counted.

The sample holds many counts of this clonotype. The rearrangement uses TRBV7-2 and TRBJ2-5; TRBD2 matches at 12 bases. V was pared by 5 bases and J by 5 bases, with 6 bases of the junction left unmatched. The germline gives CDR1 SGHTA, CDR2 FQGNSA. The CDR3 runs to 15 residues. CDR3 region: CASSPILAGGETQYF. CDR3 sequence (DNA): TGTGCCAGCAGCCCAATACTAGCGGGAGGCGAGACCCAGTACTTC.

The chain has TRBV20-1 and TRBJ1-1, with 9 bases aligning to TRBD1. There are 15 residues in the CDR3. Unmatched junction bases numbered 7, after V lost 5 bases and J lost 0 bases. Germline V gives CDR1 DFQATT, CDR2 SNEGSKA (reference sequence). Written as DNA, the CDR3 is TGCAGTGCTCCCCGGGACAGGGTGGTGAACACTGAAGCTTTCTTT. Translating gives CSAPRDRVVNTEAFF.

This clonotype was recorded a few times. V gene TRBV20-1 combines with J gene TRBJ2-1; 8 bases align to TRBD2. Germline values: CDR1 DFQATT, CDR2 SNEGSKA (reference sequence). After removal of 7 bases from V and 4 bases from J, the junction contained 3 bases not matched to a gene. The CDR3 contains 12 residues. In DNA, the CDR3 is TGCAGTGGACTAGCGAAATACAATGAGCAGTTCTTC. Its protein is CSGLAKYNEQFF.

In this sample, this clonotype turned up a few times. The CDR3: CASRKAGQGEETQYF. The CDR3 DNA reads as TGTGCCAGCAGAAAGGCCGGCCAGGGCGAGGAGACCCAGTACTTC. V gene TRBV6-2 or TRBV6-3 combines with J gene TRBJ2-5, with D maybe TRBD1 (5 bases). The CDR3 is 15 amino acids. V was cut by 6 bases and J by 5 bases, with 19 bases left in between. The germline V gene has CDR1 MNHEY and CDR2 SVGEGT.

The genes are TRBV10-3 and TRBJ2-7; no clear D. The ends were cut back, 2 bases at V and 1 base at J, with 6 bases in the middle. CDR3 length equals 13 residues. The germline CDR1 and CDR2 sequences are ENHRY and SYGVKD. CDR3 sequence (DNA): TGTGCCATCAGTGAGACAGTATCCTACGAGCAGTACTTC. Translating it yields CAISETVSYEQYF.

This clonotype turned up a few times. One junction end disagrees with the germline gene, perhaps due to a read error. The V and J genes are TRBV7-7 and TRBJ2-5; tentatively, D is TRBD2 (6 bases). The CDR3 totals 17 residues. CDR1 and CDR2 (germline): SSHAT, FNYEAQ (reference sequence). DNA of the CDR3: TGTGCTAGCAGCTTAGTCCTCGGTAGCGGCAATGGAGAGACCCAGTACTTC. Translation gives CASSLVLGSGNGETQYF.

This clonotype has only a few counts. The chain employs TRBV7-9 and TRBJ1-1; D unresolved. CDR1 is SEHNR, CDR2 FQNEAQ, per germline (reference sequence). V shed 2 bases and J shed 1 base, with 8 bases lying between them. This CDR3 comprises 14 residues. The DNA of the CDR3 is TGTGCCAGCAGCTTAAGTGGTCGGAACACTGAAGCTTTCTTT. This gives the protein CASSLSGRNTEAFF.

This clonotype has at least ten counts. The J gene is TRBJ2-1, the V gene TRBV27, with D possibly matching TRBD1 (6 bases). The length of the CDR3 is 13 residues. V was pared by 3 bases and J by 8 bases, with 11 bases between. Germline assignment: CDR1 MNHEY and CDR2 SMNVEV (reference sequence). The CDR3 sequence is CASSLTGNDEQFF. The CDR3 DNA sequence: TGTGCCAGCAGTTTGACAGGAAACGATGAGCAGTTCTTC.

This clonotype was detected only a few times. The chain joins TRBV9 to TRBJ2-1; D possibly corresponds to TRBD2 (5 bases). Between the trimmed V and J ends, which lost 0 bases and 4 bases, there was a span of 11 bases. Germline values: CDR1 SGDLS, CDR2 YYNGEE. This CDR3 comprises 15 residues. CDR3 sequence reads: CASSVVRETYNEQFF. CDR3 DNA sequence: TGTGCCAGCAGCGTAGTGAGGGAGACGTACAATGAGCAGTTCTTC.

A few counts support this clonotype. The genes are TRBV14 and TRBJ2-1; 11 bases map to TRBD2. The V gene end was trimmed by 1 base and the J gene end by 10 bases; junction bases not matched to a gene: 9. This CDR3 is built from 16 residues. CDR1 is SGHDN, CDR2 FVKESK, per germline. DNA for the CDR3: TGTGCCAGCAGCCAAGCCTCTAGCGGGAGGCCGCGGGAGCAGTTCTTC. It encodes CASSQASSGRPREQFF.

The chain joins TRBV6-5 to TRBJ1-5, with D unresolved. The V end was cut by 6 bases, the J end by 4 bases, with 7 bases between. Germline assignment: CDR1 MNHEY and CDR2 SVGAGI. CDR3 length: 12 residues. This CDR3 reads CASSTSNQPQHF. The DNA of the CDR3 is TGTGCCAGCAGCACTAGTAATCAGCCCCAGCATTTT.

The chain is built from TRBV7-2 and TRBJ2-7, with 10 bases matching TRBD2. Germline V gene data show CDR1 as SGHTA and CDR2 as FQGNSA. V trimming: 6 bases; J trimming: 11 bases; junction bases outside the gene matches: 7. The CDR3 is made up of 12 amino acids. Here the CDR3 reads CASSLLAGEEYF. The CDR3 nucleotides read TGTGCCAGCAGTCTTCTAGCGGGAGAGGAGTACTTC.

As DNA, the CDR3 is TGTGCCAGCAGCCGTGAACGGGGTTGGGAGACCCAGTACTTC. It encodes CASSRERGWETQYF. The chain is built from TRBV4-2 and TRBJ2-5; perhaps TRBD2 as D (5 bases). Germline V lookup: CDR1 LGHNA, CDR2 YNFKEQ. Trimming removed 4 bases at V and 5 bases at J, with 14 bases between. The CDR3 contains 14 residues.

A few counts support this clonotype. This chain uses TRBV24-1 with TRBJ2-7; 11 nucleotides line up with TRBD2. Trimming removed 3 bases from V and 7 bases from J; junction bases left unmatched: 13. This CDR3 has 17 residues. Per germline, CDR1 KGHDR and CDR2 SFDVKD. CDR3 in DNA: TGTGCCACCAGTGATACCGGGACTAGCGGACCAACGGGGGAGCAGTACTTC. This sequence encodes CATSDTGTSGPTGEQYF.

This rearrangement joins TRBV5-1 to TRBJ2-3; D is perhaps TRBD2 (6 bases). Trimming shortened V by 2 bases and J by 6 bases, and 13 bases separated the two germline ends. Germline V CDR1 and CDR2: SGHRS, YFSETQ. The CDR3 consists of 14 residues. CDR3: CASSLGTYPDTQYF. DNA of the CDR3: TGCGCCAGCAGCTTAGGGACTTACCCCGATACGCAGTATTTT.